The subject of this entry is one TCR beta chain. V lost 0 bases to trimming and J lost 7 bases, with 10 bases between them. Germline V gene data show CDR1 as SGHRS and CDR2 as YFSETQ. This CDR3 has 13 amino acids. The data are from a study of blood T cell repertoires in COVID-19. Study processing details: Reference gene primer amplification gave estimated nucleated cell counts. Profiled with immunoSEQ multiplex PCR; TCRdb holds only in-frame clones, not every one. The V and J calls and clone size are taken from that table; D and trimming were inferred from the DNA. There are roughly 300,000 clones in the sample; around 87% occur only once, and approximately 5% lies in the top ten.

This TCR was recovered from a woman in her twenties or thirties who had recovered from COVID-19. The sequencing input was PBMCs or T cells enriched from blood (not recorded which). The V and J genes are TRBV5-1 and TRBJ1-1; a weak D match, TRBD1 (6 bases). This chain's CDR3 is CASSLDWGHEAFF. The CDR3 DNA is TGCGCCAGCAGCTTGGACTGGGGGCATGAAGCTTTCTTT.